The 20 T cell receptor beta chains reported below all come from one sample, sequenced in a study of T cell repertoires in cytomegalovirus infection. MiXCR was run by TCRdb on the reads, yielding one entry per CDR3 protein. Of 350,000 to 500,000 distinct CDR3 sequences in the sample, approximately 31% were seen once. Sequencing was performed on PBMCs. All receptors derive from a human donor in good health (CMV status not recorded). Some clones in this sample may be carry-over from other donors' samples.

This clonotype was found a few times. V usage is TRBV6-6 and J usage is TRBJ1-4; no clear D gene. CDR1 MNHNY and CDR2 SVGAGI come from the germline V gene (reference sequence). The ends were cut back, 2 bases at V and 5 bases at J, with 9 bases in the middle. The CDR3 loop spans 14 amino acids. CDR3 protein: CASSYRVENEKLFF. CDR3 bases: TGTGCCAGCAGTTACAGAGTGGAGAATGAAAAACTGTTTTTT.

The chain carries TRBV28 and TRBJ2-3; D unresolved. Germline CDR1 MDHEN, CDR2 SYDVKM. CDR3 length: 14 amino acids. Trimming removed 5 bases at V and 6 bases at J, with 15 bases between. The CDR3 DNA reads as TGTGCCAGCAGTGAGGACGGAAACACGGATACGCAGTATTTT. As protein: CASSEDGNTDTQYF.

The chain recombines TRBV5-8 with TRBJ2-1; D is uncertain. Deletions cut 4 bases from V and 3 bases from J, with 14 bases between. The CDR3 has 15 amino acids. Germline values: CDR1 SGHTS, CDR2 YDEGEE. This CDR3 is CASSAGPQSYNEQFF. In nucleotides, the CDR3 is TGTGCCAGCAGCGCCGGCCCTCAAAGCTACAATGAGCAGTTCTTC.

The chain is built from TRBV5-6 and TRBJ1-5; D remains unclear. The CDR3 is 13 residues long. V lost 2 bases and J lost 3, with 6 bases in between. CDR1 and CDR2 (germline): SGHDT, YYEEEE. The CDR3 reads CASSFGNNQPQHF. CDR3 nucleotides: TGTGCCAGCAGCTTTGGCAACAATCAGCCCCAGCATTTT.

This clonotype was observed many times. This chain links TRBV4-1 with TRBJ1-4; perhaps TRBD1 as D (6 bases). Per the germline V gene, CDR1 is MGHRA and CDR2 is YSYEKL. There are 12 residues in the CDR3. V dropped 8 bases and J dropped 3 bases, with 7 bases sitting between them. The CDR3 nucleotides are TGCGCCAGCCAGGGGCCTAATGAAAAACTGTTTTTT. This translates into CASQGPNEKLFF.

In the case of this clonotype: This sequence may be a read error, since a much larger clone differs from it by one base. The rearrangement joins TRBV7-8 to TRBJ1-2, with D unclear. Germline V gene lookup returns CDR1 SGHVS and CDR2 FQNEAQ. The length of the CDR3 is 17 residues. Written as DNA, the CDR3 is TGTGCCAGCAGCTTAGACGTCCTGGAGGAGAAGAGCTATGTCTACACCTTC. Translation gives CASSLDVLEEKSYVYTF.

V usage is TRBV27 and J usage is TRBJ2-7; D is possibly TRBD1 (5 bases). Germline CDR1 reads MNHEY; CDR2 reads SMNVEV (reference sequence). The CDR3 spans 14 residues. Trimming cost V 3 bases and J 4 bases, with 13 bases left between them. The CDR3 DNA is TGTGCCAGCAGTTTTGGGGCAGGCGGTTACGAGCAGTACTTC. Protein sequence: CASSFGAGGYEQYF.

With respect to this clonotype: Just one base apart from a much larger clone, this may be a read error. In nucleotides, the CDR3 is TGTGCCAGCAGCTTATCTAGGGTGGCCGGGGAGCTGTTATTT. Its protein product is CASSLSRVAGELLF. The chain carries TRBV7-8 and TRBJ2-2, with D tentatively TRBD2 (5 bases). Per the germline V gene, CDR1 is SGHVS and CDR2 is FQNEAQ. This CDR3 comprises 14 residues.

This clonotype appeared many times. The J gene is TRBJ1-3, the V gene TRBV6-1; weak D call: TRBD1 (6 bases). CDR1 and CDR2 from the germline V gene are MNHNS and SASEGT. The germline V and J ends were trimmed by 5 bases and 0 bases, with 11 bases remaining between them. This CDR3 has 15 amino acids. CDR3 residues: CASSRTGNSGNTIYF. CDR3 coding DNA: TGTGCCAGCAGTCGCACAGGGAACTCTGGAAACACCATATATTTT.

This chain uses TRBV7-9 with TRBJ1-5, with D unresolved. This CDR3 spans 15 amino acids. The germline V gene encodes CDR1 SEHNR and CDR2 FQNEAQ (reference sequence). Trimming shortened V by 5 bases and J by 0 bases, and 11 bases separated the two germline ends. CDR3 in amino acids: CASSAGIDSNQPQHF. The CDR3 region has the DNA TGTGCCAGCAGCGCGGGCATAGATAGCAATCAGCCCCAGCATTTT.

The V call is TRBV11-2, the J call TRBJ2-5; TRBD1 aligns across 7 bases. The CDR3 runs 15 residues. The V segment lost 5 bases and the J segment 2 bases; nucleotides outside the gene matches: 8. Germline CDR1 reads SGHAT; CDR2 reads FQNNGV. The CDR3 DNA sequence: TGTGCCAGCAGCACACGACAGGGTAGACAAGAGACCCAGTACTTC. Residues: CASSTRQGRQETQYF.

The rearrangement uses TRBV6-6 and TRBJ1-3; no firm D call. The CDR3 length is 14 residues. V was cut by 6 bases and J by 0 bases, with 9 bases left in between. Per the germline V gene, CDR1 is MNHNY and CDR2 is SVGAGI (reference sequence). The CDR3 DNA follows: TGTGCCAGCAGCCTATGGGCCTCTGGAAACACCATATATTTT. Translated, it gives CASSLWASGNTIYF.

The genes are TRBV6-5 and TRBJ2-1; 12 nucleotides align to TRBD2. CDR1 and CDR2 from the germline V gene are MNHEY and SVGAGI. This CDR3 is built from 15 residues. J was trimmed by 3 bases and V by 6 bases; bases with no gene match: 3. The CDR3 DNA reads TGTGCCAGCAGCCTAGCGGGGGGGCGCTACAATGAGCAGTTCTTC. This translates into CASSLAGGRYNEQFF.

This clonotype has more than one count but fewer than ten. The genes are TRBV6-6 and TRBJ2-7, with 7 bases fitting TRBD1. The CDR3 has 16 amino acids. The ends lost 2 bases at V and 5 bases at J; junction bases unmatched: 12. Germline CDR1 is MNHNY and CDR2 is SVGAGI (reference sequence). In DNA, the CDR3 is TGTGCCAGCAGTTACCCTATAACAGGGGTGAGGGACGAGCAGTACTTC. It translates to CASSYPITGVRDEQYF.

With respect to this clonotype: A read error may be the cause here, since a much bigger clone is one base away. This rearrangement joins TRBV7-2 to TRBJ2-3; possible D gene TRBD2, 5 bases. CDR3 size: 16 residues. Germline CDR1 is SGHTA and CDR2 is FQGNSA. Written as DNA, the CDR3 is TGTGCCAGCAGCCTCAGCGTAGCGAGGAGCACAGATACGCAGTCTTTT. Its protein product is CASSLSVARSTDTQSF.

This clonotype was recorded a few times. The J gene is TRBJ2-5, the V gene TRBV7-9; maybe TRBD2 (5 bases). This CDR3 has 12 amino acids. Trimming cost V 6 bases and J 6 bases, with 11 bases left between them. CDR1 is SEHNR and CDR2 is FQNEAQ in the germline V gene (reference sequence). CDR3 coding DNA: TGTGCCAGCAGATACCCGGGGAAGACCCAGTACTTC. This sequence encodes CASRYPGKTQYF.

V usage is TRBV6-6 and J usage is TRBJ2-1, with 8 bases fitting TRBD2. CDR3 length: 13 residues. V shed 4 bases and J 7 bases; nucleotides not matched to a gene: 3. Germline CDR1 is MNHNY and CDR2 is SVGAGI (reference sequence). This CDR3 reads CASSSPGGNEQFF. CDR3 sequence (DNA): TGTGCCAGCAGTTCCCCGGGAGGGAATGAGCAGTTCTTC.

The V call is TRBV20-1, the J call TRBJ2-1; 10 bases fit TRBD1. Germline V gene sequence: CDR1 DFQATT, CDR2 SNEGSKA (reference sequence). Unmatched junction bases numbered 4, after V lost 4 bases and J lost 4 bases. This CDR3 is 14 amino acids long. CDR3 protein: CSATQGQGYNEQFF. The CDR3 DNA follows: TGCAGTGCTACCCAGGGACAGGGGTACAATGAGCAGTTCTTC.

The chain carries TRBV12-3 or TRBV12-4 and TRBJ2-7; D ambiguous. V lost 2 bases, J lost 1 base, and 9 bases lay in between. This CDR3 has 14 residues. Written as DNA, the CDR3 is TGTGCCAGCAGTTTATTGGGCGTTTCCTACGAGCAGTACTTC. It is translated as CASSLLGVSYEQYF.

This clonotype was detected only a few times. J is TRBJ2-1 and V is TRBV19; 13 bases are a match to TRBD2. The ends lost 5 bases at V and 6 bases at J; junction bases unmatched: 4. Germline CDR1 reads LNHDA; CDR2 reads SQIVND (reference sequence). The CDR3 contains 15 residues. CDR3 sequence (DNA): TGTGCCAGTAGTCCCAGACTAGCGGGGGGCAATGAGCAGTTCTTC. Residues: CASSPRLAGGNEQFF.